This section outlines one TCR beta chain sequence together with its context. Its antigen is still unknown. The data stem from a study of T cells after yellow fever vaccination. Each CDR3 protein gets one entry after TCRdb re-called the 5' RACE reads with MiXCR. The table has a few hundred thousand distinct CDR3 sequences, approximately 18% seen once; the top ten hold 15% to 20%. The germline V gene encodes CDR1 SGHTA and CDR2 FQGTGA. This CDR3 has 15 amino acids. Unmatched junction bases numbered 14, after V lost 5 bases and J lost 10 bases. General observations from the study: Contaminants from the bulk population, in the form of abundant clonotypes, could be found in FACS-sorted repertoires. Primary-vaccination clones mostly resurfaced post-booster (around 95% CD4, about 87% CD8).

The chain couples TRBV7-3 to TRBJ2-1; 7 bases are a match to TRBD2. The sequence derives from a man between 18 and 35 years old who received the YFV17D yellow fever vaccine. Sequencing used PBMCs, obtained before the yellow fever booster vaccination. This CDR3 reads CASSPVGGSLGEQFF. CDR3 nucleotides: TGTGCCAGCAGCCCAGTCGGGGGGTCGTTAGGGGAGCAGTTCTTC.